The table lists the clone carrying this T cell receptor (beta chain) with a few counts. Using immunoSEQ multiplex PCR, the repertoire was profiled, and TCRdb retains in-frame clones only, with some absent. Found here are approximately 81,000 clones, 81% of them singletons; the top ten hold nearly 4%. The record originates from a study of technical replicates of blood from several donors. This CDR3 has 14 amino acids. Germline trimming cut 5 bases from V and 7 bases from J; bases unmatched to any gene: 8. The germline CDR1 and CDR2 sequences are SGHTA and FQGNSA. Source material: PBMCs. This clonotype originated in a human donor in good health. Some clones in this sample may be carry-over from other donors' samples. V is TRBV7-2 and J is TRBJ1-1; TRBD1 agrees at 9 bases. The CDR3 loop reads CASSLQGARGEAFF. Written as DNA, the CDR3 is TGTGCCAGCAGCCTACAGGGGGCGCGAGGTGAAGCTTTCTTT.